A selection of T cell receptor beta chains follows, all from one sample in a study of blood T cell repertoires in COVID-19. Method: immunoSEQ multiplex PCR; TCRdb's copy keeps in-frame clones and lacks some. The sample holds about 530,000 clones, roughly nine tenths seen once. Material: peripheral blood. The origin of the receptors is a woman aged 45-59 years with COVID-19, enrolled during active disease. CDR3s include the opening cysteine and the closing phenylalanine or tryptophan. Fields, in order: clone size, V gene, J gene, D gene, CDR3 DNA, CDR3 protein. The D gene is left open where the match is weak. Clone size is given for some rows only: seen once, a few or many times, or a class if the clone is expanded.

size: once; V: TRBV9; J: TRBJ1-6; D: NA; DNA: TGTGCCAGCAGCGTGGGCCCCGACAATTCACCCCTCCACTTT; CDR3: CASSVGPDNSPLHF
size: once; V: TRBV3-1/TRBV3-2; J: TRBJ2-1; D: TRBD2; DNA: TGTGCCAGCAGCCAAGGAGGCGGGGGGAACCTTTTGGGTGAGCAGTTCTTC; CDR3: CASSQGGGGNLLGEQFF
size: NA; V: TRBV19; J: TRBJ1-1; D: NA; DNA: TGTGCCAGTAGTACGACAGAGGACACTGAAGCTTTCTTT; CDR3: CASSTTEDTEAFF
size: once; V: TRBV9; J: TRBJ2-1; D: NA; DNA: TGTGCCAGCAGTGGGTTGGGGGCCCCAGGTAATGAGCAGTTCTTC; CDR3: CASSGLGAPGNEQFF
size: once; V: TRBV30; J: TRBJ1-6; D: TRBD1; DNA: TGTGCCTGGAGTAAGGACAGGGGGTCACCCCTCCACTTT; CDR3: CAWSKDRGSPLHF
size: NA; V: TRBV6-5; J: TRBJ1-5; D: NA; DNA: TGTGCCACCCGAGGAGGGAAAGTAGGGGATCAGCCCCAGCATTTT; CDR3: CATRGGKVGDQPQHF
size: once; V: TRBV29-1; J: TRBJ1-3; D: NA; DNA: TGCAGCGCCTCGGCAAGGGCGGGAGGAAACACCATATATTTT; CDR3: CSASARAGGNTIYF
size: NA; V: TRBV7-8; J: TRBJ2-3; D: TRBD2; DNA: TGTGCCAGCAGGCCTCTCCTAGCGGCAACAGTGACGCAGTATTTT; CDR3: CASRPLLAATVTQYF
size: NA; V: TRBV5-5; J: TRBJ2-1; D: TRBD2; DNA: TGTGCCAGCAGCTTAGACGGCTTACTAGCGGGGGGCCCTCACAATGAGCAGTTCTTC; CDR3: CASSLDGLLAGGPHNEQFF
size: NA; V: TRBV6-6; J: TRBJ1-2; D: TRBD1; DNA: TGTGCCAGCAGGCCACCGGGACAGCACTATGGCTACACCTTC; CDR3: CASRPPGQHYGYTF
size: once; V: TRBV15; J: TRBJ2-7; D: NA; DNA: TGTGCCACCAGCAGAGAAGGCGGCCAGTCCTACGAGCAGTACTTC; CDR3: CATSREGGQSYEQYF
size: NA; V: TRBV3-1/TRBV3-2; J: TRBJ1-6; D: NA; DNA: TGTGCCAGCAGCCCGAGGGGGAGCTCCTATAATTCACCCCTCCACTTT; CDR3: CASSPRGSSYNSPLHF
size: NA; V: TRBV2; J: TRBJ1-1; D: NA; DNA: TGTGCCAGCAGCCCGGACAGAACCATGAACACTGAAGCTTTCTTT; CDR3: CASSPDRTMNTEAFF
size: NA; V: TRBV5-4; J: TRBJ1-6; D: NA; DNA: TGTGCCAGCAGCCCGTCCGGGGTCGGGAATTCACCCCTCCACTTT; CDR3: CASSPSGVGNSPLHF
size: NA; V: TRBV7-9; J: TRBJ1-1; D: NA; DNA: TGTGCCAGCACCCTAGGGGGGGCTGGTGAAGCTTTCTTT; CDR3: CASTLGGAGEAFF
size: NA; V: TRBV7-3; J: TRBJ1-2; D: NA; DNA: TGTGCCAGCAGCCCACAGGGTGGCTATGGCTACACCTTC; CDR3: CASSPQGGYGYTF
size: once; V: TRBV5-1; J: TRBJ2-7; D: NA; DNA: TGCGCCAGCAGCCTTCGGAGCTCCTACGAGCAGTACTTC; CDR3: CASSLRSSYEQYF
size: NA; V: TRBV5-1; J: TRBJ1-2; D: TRBD1; DNA: TGCGCCAGCAGCACGACTCCCGGGACAGGGAATCCGTACACCTTC; CDR3: CASSTTPGTGNPYTF
size: once; V: TRBV5-1; J: TRBJ2-1; D: TRBD1; DNA: TGCGCCAGCAGGCCCGGGACAGGGGGCCGCAATGAGCAGTTCTTC; CDR3: CASRPGTGGRNEQFF
size: NA; V: TRBV12-3/TRBV12-4; J: TRBJ2-4; D: NA; DNA: TGTGCCAGCAGTTCGAGGGAAGACATTCAGTACTTC; CDR3: CASSSREDIQYF
size: NA; V: TRBV6-5; J: TRBJ2-2; D: TRBD1; DNA: TGTGCCAGCAGTCAAACCTACGACAGGGTGGGACTGTTTTTT; CDR3: CASSQTYDRVGLFF
size: NA; V: TRBV5-6; J: TRBJ2-3; D: NA; DNA: TGTGCCAGCAGCTTGGGGGGCTCAACAGATACGCAGTATTTT; CDR3: CASSLGGSTDTQYF
size: NA; V: TRBV19; J: TRBJ2-3; D: NA; DNA: TGTGCCAGTAGTAGGAGCCAGGTGGGAGTCGCAGATACGCAGTATTTT; CDR3: CASSRSQVGVADTQYF
size: NA; V: TRBV4-2; J: TRBJ2-5; D: TRBD2; DNA: TGTGCCAGCAGCCAAGGGTTAGCGGGGGTTGGAGGGGAGACCCAGTACTTC; CDR3: CASSQGLAGVGGETQYF
size: few; V: TRBV7-9; J: TRBJ1-1; D: NA; DNA: TGTGCCAGCAGCTTGGGTCAGGTTGGAACTGAAGCTTTCTTT; CDR3: CASSLGQVGTEAFF
size: NA; V: TRBV4-1; J: TRBJ1-5; D: NA; DNA: TGCGCCAGCAGCCAAGAATGGGCAGGGGAACAGCCCCAGCATTTT; CDR3: CASSQEWAGEQPQHF